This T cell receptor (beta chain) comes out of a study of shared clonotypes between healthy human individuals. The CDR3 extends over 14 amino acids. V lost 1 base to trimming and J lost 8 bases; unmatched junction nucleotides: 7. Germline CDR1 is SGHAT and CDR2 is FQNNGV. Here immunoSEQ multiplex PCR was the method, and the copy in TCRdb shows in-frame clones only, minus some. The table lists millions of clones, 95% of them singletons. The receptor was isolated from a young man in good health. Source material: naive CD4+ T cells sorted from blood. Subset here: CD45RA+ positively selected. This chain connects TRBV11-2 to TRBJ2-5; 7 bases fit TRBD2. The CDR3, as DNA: TGTGCCAGCAGCTTAGGGACTAGTCCTACAACCCAGTACTTC. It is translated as CASSLGTSPTTQYF. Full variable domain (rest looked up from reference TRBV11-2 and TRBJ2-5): EAGVAQSPRYKIIEKRQSVAFWCNPISGHATLYWYQQILGQGPKLLIQFQNNGVVDDSQLPKDRFSAERLKGVDSTLKIQPAKLEDSAVYLCASSLGTSPTTQYFGPGTRLLVL.